Listed here are 15 T cell receptor beta chains from one sample, sequenced in a study of blood T cell repertoires in COVID-19. Profiled with immunoSEQ multiplex PCR; TCRdb holds only in-frame clones, not every one. This sample yields around 270,000 clones, of which about 87% are seen a single time; under 4.5% belongs to the top ten. Sequencing was done on a sample of peripheral blood. The receptors shown here come from a man aged 55 to 70 who had recovered from COVID-19.

The V and J genes are TRBV9 and TRBJ2-5, with 10 bases aligning to TRBD2. The CDR3 consists of 16 residues. From germline, CDR1 is SGDLS and CDR2 YYNGEE. The junction had 8 bases not matched to a gene; V was cut back by 3 bases and J by 3 bases. The chain's CDR3 is CASSDSGGGPEETQYF. The CDR3 DNA reads as TGTGCCAGCAGCGACAGCGGGGGGGGCCCTGAAGAGACCCAGTACTTC.

The chain has TRBV27 and TRBJ2-5; D is possibly TRBD2 (6 bases). The CDR3 runs 13 residues. CDR1 is MNHEY and CDR2 is SMNVEV in the germline V gene (reference sequence). Trimming removed 8 bases from V and 3 bases from J, with 13 bases in between. CDR3 nucleotide sequence: TGTGCCAGCGGGGGGTTGGGGGAAGAGACCCAGTACTTC. Residues: CASGGLGEETQYF.

The CDR3 loop is CASSILTGGVETQYF. The CDR3 DNA follows: TGTGCCAGCAGCATACTCACAGGGGGTGTAGAGACCCAGTACTTC. The rearrangement uses TRBV27 and TRBJ2-5; 8 nucleotides align to TRBD1. V was clipped by 6 bases and J by 4 bases; unmatched bases: 10. Germline V gene lookup returns CDR1 MNHEY and CDR2 SMNVEV (reference sequence). The CDR3 extends over 15 amino acids.

This clone was recorded a few times. The CDR3 nucleotides are TGCGCCAGCAGCGGGACAGGGACCGATAATTCACCCCTCCACTTT. It specifies CASSGTGTDNSPLHF. The rearrangement joins TRBV5-1 to TRBJ1-6, with 9 bases aligning to TRBD1. Losses at the gene ends were 4 bases for V and 5 bases for J; bases not matched to a gene: 4. The CDR3 is 15 residues long. From germline, CDR1 is SGHRS and CDR2 YFSETQ. Together with reference TRBV5-1 and TRBJ1-6, the CDR3 gives the full variable domain: KAGVTQTPRYLIKTRGQQVTLSCSPISGHRSVSWYQQTPGQGLQFLFEYFSETQRNKGNFPGRFSGRQFSNSRSEMNVSTLELGDSALYLCASSGTGTDNSPLHFGNGTRLTVT.

The chain combines TRBV5-1 with TRBJ2-2, with D uncertain. In germline, CDR1 is SGHRS, CDR2 YFSETQ. Trimming cost V 0 bases and J 8 bases, with 8 bases left between them. The CDR3 spans 13 residues. CDR3 region: CASSLVRSGELFF. CDR3 nucleotide sequence: TGCGCCAGCAGCTTGGTCCGGTCTGGGGAGCTGTTTTTT.

The chain is built from TRBV6-5 and TRBJ1-2; D ambiguous. CDR3 size: 15 residues. Looked up from germline, CDR1 is MNHEY and CDR2 is SVGAGI. V lost 6 bases, J lost 8 bases, and 22 bases lay in between. CDR3 nucleotide sequence: TGTGCCAGCAGCCTAGCTTTATGGGATTGGAAAGGCTACACCTTC. This codes for CASSLALWDWKGYTF.

The chain has TRBV19 and TRBJ2-7; 9 nucleotides line up with TRBD1. Trimming cost V 0 bases and J 3 bases; bases outside gene matches: 3. CDR3 length: 15 residues. Per germline, CDR1 LNHDA and CDR2 SQIVND (reference sequence). CDR3 loop: CASSIEGQGYYEQYF. In DNA, the CDR3 is TGTGCCAGTAGTATAGAGGGACAGGGTTACTACGAGCAGTACTTC.

This rearrangement joins TRBV7-2 to TRBJ2-7; tentative D call: TRBD1 (6 bases). V was cut by 1 base and J by 4 bases, with 17 bases left in between. The V gene's germline CDR1 is SGHTA and CDR2 FQGNSA. There are 16 residues in the CDR3. CDR3 protein: CASSLVPGPQGYEQYF. The CDR3 bases are TGTGCCAGCAGCTTAGTCCCGGGACCCCAGGGGTACGAGCAGTACTTC.

The chain has TRBV24-1 and TRBJ2-6; TRBD1 matches at 9 bases. CDR3 size: 20 residues. V was clipped by 5 bases and J by 2 bases; unmatched bases: 15. Germline lookup yields CDR1 KGHDR and CDR2 SFDVKD. In nucleotides, the CDR3 is TGTGCCACCAGTGCACATTCGGGGGACAGGGTTGATCCTGGGGCCAACGTCCTGACTTTC. Translating gives CATSAHSGDRVDPGANVLTF.

The gene calls are TRBV7-3 and TRBJ2-1, with D tentatively TRBD2 (5 bases). The CDR3 has 13 residues. The V gene's germline CDR1 is SGHTA and CDR2 FQGTGA. V lost 2 bases and J lost 7, with 9 bases in between. In DNA, the CDR3 is TGTGCCAGCAGCTTAGCTAGCTGGAATGAGCAGTTCTTC. Translated, it gives CASSLASWNEQFF. Full variable domain (remainder filled in from reference TRBV7-3 and TRBJ2-1): GAGVSQTPSNKVTEKGKYVELRCDPISGHTALYWYRQSLGQGPEFLIYFQGTGAADDSGLPNDRFFAVRPEGSVSTLKIQRTERGDSAVYLCASSLASWNEQFFGPGTRLTVL.

The V gene is TRBV7-9, the J gene TRBJ2-7, with D tentatively TRBD2 (5 bases). CDR1 is SEHNR, CDR2 FQNEAQ, per germline (reference sequence). Trimming left V 4 bases short and J 2 bases short, with 6 bases between. CDR3 length: 12 residues. CDR3: CASSSGAYEQYF. DNA for the CDR3: TGTGCCAGCAGCTCCGGGGCCTACGAGCAGTACTTC.

The chain carries TRBV4-1 and TRBJ1-3; D gene uncertain. V was cut by 4 bases and J by 0 bases, with 16 bases left in between. The CDR3 is made up of 17 amino acids. Germline lookup yields CDR1 MGHRA and CDR2 YSYEKL. The CDR3 is CASSRSEGRNSGNTIYF. The CDR3 nucleotides read TGCGCCAGCAGCCGATCAGAGGGCAGAAACTCTGGAAACACCATATATTTT.

This chain connects TRBV7-2 to TRBJ2-4; D is ambiguous. The V gene's germline CDR1 is SGHTA and CDR2 FQGNSA. The V end was cut by 0 bases, the J end by 0 bases, with 6 bases between. CDR3 size: 15 residues. The CDR3 coding sequence is TGTGCCAGCAGCTTAGCTGTACTAGCCAAAAACATTCAGTACTTC. Protein product: CASSLAVLAKNIQYF.

The chain joins TRBV7-2 to TRBJ1-6; TRBD1 is a possible D gene (6 bases). Germline V gene data show CDR1 as SGHTA and CDR2 as FQGNSA. The CDR3 sequence is 14 residues long. Trimming took 4 bases from V and 9 from J, leaving 13 bases between them. Here the CDR3 reads CASSSNTGISPLHF. CDR3 DNA sequence: TGTGCCAGCAGCTCAAACACAGGGATTTCACCCCTCCACTTT.

In its sample, this clone was seen a few times. The rearrangement joins TRBV18 to TRBJ2-7; 7 bases match TRBD1. Trimming took 5 bases from V and 5 from J; bases not matched to a gene: 6. The CDR3 runs 13 residues. The germline V gene encodes CDR1 KGHSH and CDR2 LQKENI. CDR3 sequence (DNA): TGTGCCAGCTCATCACAGGGGTCCAACGAGCAGTACTTC. Its translation: CASSSQGSNEQYF.